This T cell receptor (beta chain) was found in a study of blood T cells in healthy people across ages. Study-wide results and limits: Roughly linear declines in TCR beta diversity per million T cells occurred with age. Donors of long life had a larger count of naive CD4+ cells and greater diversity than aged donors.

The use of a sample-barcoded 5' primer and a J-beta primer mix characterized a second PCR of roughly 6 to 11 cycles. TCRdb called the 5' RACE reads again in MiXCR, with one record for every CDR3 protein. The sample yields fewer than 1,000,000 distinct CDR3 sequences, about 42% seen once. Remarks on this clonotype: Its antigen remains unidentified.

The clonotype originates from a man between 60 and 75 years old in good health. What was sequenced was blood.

CDR3 in amino acids: CASSLEGTKGNEQFF. DNA for the CDR3: TGTGCCAGCAGCTTAGAGGGGACCAAAGGAAATGAGCAGTTCTTC. The V gene is TRBV7-9, the J gene TRBJ2-1, with D perhaps assigned TRBD1 or TRBD2 (5 bases each). V was clipped by 1 base and J by 7 bases, with 14 bases between them. The CDR3 extends over 15 amino acids. In germline, CDR1 is SEHNR, CDR2 FQNEAQ (reference sequence).